This is a list of T cell receptor beta chains from one sample in a study of CD8 T cells in Susac syndrome. TCRdb reprocessed the immunoSEQ multiplex PCR reads with MiXCR, giving one entry per CDR3 protein. This sample has roughly 180,000 distinct CDR3 sequences, with around 94% found just once. The source material was CD4+ T cells from PBMCs. These receptor sequences come from a human donor with Susac syndrome. The CDR3 runs from the conserved cysteine through the conserved F or W. A D gene is named only where the DNA matches it firmly. Only some rows state a clone size, as once, few, many or a class for expanded clones.

TRBJ1-5,TRBV4-2,.,.,TGTGCCAGCAGCCAAGTTGGTTTGGATCAGCCCCAGCATTTT,CASSQVGLDQPQHF
TRBJ1-1,TRBV20-1,.,.,TGCAGTGCTATTCGTGGGAGTGGGAACACTGAAGCTTTCTTT,CSAIRGSGNTEAFF
TRBJ1-1,TRBV27,.,.,TGTGCCAGCAGTACCCGGGGGGTGTCGTACACTGAAGCTTTCTTT,CASSTRGVSYTEAFF
TRBJ2-3,TRBV5-1,TRBD2,.,TGCGCCAGCAGCTTGGCCACTAGCGAGACGCAGTATTTT,CASSLATSETQYF
TRBJ2-1,TRBV2,.,once,TGTGCCAGCAGTGAACCTAGTCGGGATGAGCAGTTCTTC,CASSEPSRDEQFF
TRBJ2-3,TRBV30,.,once,TGTGCCTGGAGTGTCCGGGGGGCTACTACAGATACGCAGTATTTT,CAWSVRGATTDTQYF
TRBJ2-3,TRBV2,TRBD2,.,TGTGCCAGCAGTCCGGGGGGTACAGATACGCAGTATTTT,CASSPGGTDTQYF
TRBJ2-2,TRBV6-6,.,.,TGTGCCAGCAGCTCACCAGGGAACACCGGGGGGCTGTTTTTT,CASSSPGNTGGLFF
TRBJ2-5,TRBV11-2,TRBD2,.,TGTGCCAGCAGCCCCGGGACTAGCGGGGCGGGGACCCAGTACTTC,CASSPGTSGAGTQYF
TRBJ1-1,TRBV12-3/TRBV12-4,.,.,TGTGCCAGCACCCCGGGGGGGGGATACACTGAAGCTTTCTTT,CASTPGGGYTEAFF
TRBJ1-2,TRBV24-1,.,.,TGTGCCACCAGTGATTCAATGAACTATGGCTACACCTTC,CATSDSMNYGYTF
TRBJ1-1,TRBV6-6,TRBD1,.,TGTGCCAGCGGAGAGCCAGGGGGTGAAGCTGAAGCTTTCTTT,CASGEPGGEAEAFF
TRBJ1-1,TRBV7-6,.,.,TGTGCCAGCAGCTTAGTGGGATCGTCCACTGAAGCTTTCTTT,CASSLVGSSTEAFF
TRBJ2-7,TRBV20-1,.,once,TGCAGTGCTCGCTACCAAAACTACGAGCAGTACTTC,CSARYQNYEQYF
TRBJ1-4,TRBV2,.,.,TGTGCCAGCACCGGGACATCTAATGAAAAACTGTTTTTT,CASTGTSNEKLFF
TRBJ1-5,TRBV19,.,.,TGTGCCAGCCGGGACGGAAATCAGCCCCAGCATTTT,CASRDGNQPQHF
TRBJ2-3,TRBV29-1,.,.,TGCAGCGCGTACAGAAGCACAGATACGCAGTATTTT,CSAYRSTDTQYF
TRBJ1-2,TRBV6-5,.,.,TGTGCCAGCAGTTACGGGCTTCGCTATGGCTACACCTTC,CASSYGLRYGYTF
TRBJ1-2,TRBV20-1,.,.,TGCAGTGCTAGTGGCAGCGCGAACTATGGCTACACCTTC,CSASGSANYGYTF
TRBJ2-1,TRBV4-1,TRBD2,.,TGCGCCAGCAGCTCTCTGGGACTAGCGGGAGTTAATGAGCAGTTCTTC,CASSSLGLAGVNEQFF
TRBJ2-5,TRBV11-2,TRBD1,few,TGTGCCAGCAGCTGGGGACAGGGCCAAGAGACCCAGTACTTC,CASSWGQGQETQYF
TRBJ2-7,TRBV10-1,.,.,TGCGCCAGCAGTGAAACCAGGGAACCCTACGAGCAGTACTTC,CASSETREPYEQYF
TRBJ2-4,TRBV19,TRBD1,.,TGTGCCTCCGGGACAGGGGTCGTAAAAAACATTCAGTACTTC,CASGTGVVKNIQYF
TRBJ1-2,TRBV2,TRBD1,.,TGTGCCAGCAGACCTAGCTCCGGGACAGGGGGCGCAGGCTACACCTTC,CASRPSSGTGGAGYTF
TRBJ2-7,TRBV28,TRBD1,.,TGTGCCAGCAGATCACCAGGGACAGGCCCCTACGAGCAGTACTTC,CASRSPGTGPYEQYF
TRBJ2-3,TRBV3-1,TRBD1,.,TGTGCCAGCAGCCAAGAGGGACAGAGCACAGATACGCAGTATTTT,CASSQEGQSTDTQYF
TRBJ2-7,TRBV20-1,.,.,TGCAGTGCTAGTCTCTCCGGGTACGAGCAGTACTTC,CSASLSGYEQYF
TRBJ2-7,TRBV30,.,.,TGTGCCGGAAATGGGCTAGCGCGGAACTACGAGCAGTACTTC,CAGNGLARNYEQYF
TRBJ1-1,TRBV30,.,.,TGTGCCTGGAGTGTACTAGCATCCACCGGGGGGCAGTCCTTT,CAWSVLASTGGQSF
TRBJ2-3,TRBV5-1,.,.,TGCGCCAGCAGCTTGCAGGGGGGGCGCACAGATACGCAGTATTTT,CASSLQGGRTDTQYF
TRBJ2-1,TRBV28,TRBD2,once,TGTGCCAGCAGAACAACTAGCGGGAGGTATGTTGAGCAGTTCTTC,CASRTTSGRYVEQFF
TRBJ2-1,TRBV20-1,.,.,TGCAGTGCTAAATCTCTAGGGCCATTTTCCTACAATGAGCAGTTCTTC,CSAKSLGPFSYNEQFF
TRBJ1-4,TRBV6-5,TRBD1,.,TGTGCCAGCAGCGGGACAGAGACAAATGAAAAACTGTTTTTT,CASSGTETNEKLFF
TRBJ2-7,TRBV19,.,.,TGTGCCAGTTCCGACGGTTCCGTCAAGGACGAGCAGTACTTC,CASSDGSVKDEQYF
TRBJ2-5,TRBV5-4,.,.,TGTGCCAGCAGCCCGGACAAGCAAGAGACCCAGTACTTC,CASSPDKQETQYF
TRBJ2-5,TRBV7-2,TRBD1,.,TGTGCCAGCAGCTTAGAAGGGGCAGGGGGAGAGACCCAGTACTTC,CASSLEGAGGETQYF
TRBJ2-5,TRBV3-1,.,.,TGTGCCAGCAGCCCACCTCCGGGCAGCGCCCTAGAGACCCAGTACTTC,CASSPPPGSALETQYF
TRBJ2-2,TRBV28,.,.,TGTGCCGTAGGGGAGAGGGCAGGCACCGGGGAGCTGTTTTTT,CAVGERAGTGELFF
TRBJ2-3,TRBV20-1,.,.,TGCAGTGCTACAGTGGGGGAAACGCAGTATTTT,CSATVGETQYF
TRBJ1-2,TRBV5-8,.,.,TGTGCCAGCAGCCCGCGGACCAGTGCGAAGGGCTATGGCTACACCTTC,CASSPRTSAKGYGYTF
TRBJ1-5,TRBV7-9,TRBD1,.,TGTGCCAGCAGCGGACAGGGGGATCAGCCCCAGCATTTT,CASSGQGDQPQHF
TRBJ2-2,TRBV11-3,.,.,TGTGCCAGCAGCTCCGGGGCCGCCGGGGAGCTGTTTTTT,CASSSGAAGELFF
TRBJ2-1,TRBV4-3,TRBD2,.,TGCGCCAGCAGCCAAGGAAGTTCTAGCGGGAGGGAGCAGTTCTTC,CASSQGSSSGREQFF
TRBJ2-1,TRBV7-3,TRBD2,once,TGTGCCAGCAGCCCCGCCGGGACTAGCGGACGAAATGAGCAGTTCTTC,CASSPAGTSGRNEQFF
TRBJ2-7,TRBV11-2,TRBD2,.,TGTGCCAGCAGCTTAGAACCTAGCGGGAGACCCCCAAAATACTACGAGCAGTACTTC,CASSLEPSGRPPKYYEQYF
TRBJ1-3,TRBV4-2,TRBD1,.,TGTGCCAGCAGCGGACCGGACAGGCTAGACTCTGGAAACACCATATATTTT,CASSGPDRLDSGNTIYF
TRBJ2-1,TRBV20-1,.,.,TGCAGTGCTAGAGCCTTAGACGGGTTCAATGAGCAGTTCTTC,CSARALDGFNEQFF
TRBJ1-5,TRBV3-1,.,.,TGTGCCAGCAGCCAGGGAGAGGACCAGCCCCAGCATTTT,CASSQGEDQPQHF
TRBJ1-1,TRBV7-6,.,.,TGTGCCAGCAGCCGACTCCTGAACACTGAAGCTTTCTTT,CASSRLLNTEAFF
TRBJ1-1,TRBV20-1,TRBD1,.,TGCAGTGCTAGAGAGCACAGGGGGCCCACTGAAGCTTTCTTT,CSAREHRGPTEAFF
TRBJ1-3,TRBV19,.,.,TGTGCCAGTCGTGACAGGTTCTCTGGAAACACCATATATTTT,CASRDRFSGNTIYF
TRBJ1-5,TRBV7-9,.,.,TGTGCCAGCAGCTTCGGGGATCAGCCCCAGCATTTT,CASSFGDQPQHF
TRBJ1-5,TRBV12-3/TRBV12-4,.,.,TGTGCCAGCAGTTTAGGAGAATATCAGCCCCAGCATTTT,CASSLGEYQPQHF
TRBJ1-1,TRBV30,.,.,TGTGCCTGGAAACAGGGCGCGGGAACTGAAGCTTTCTTT,CAWKQGAGTEAFF
TRBJ2-7,TRBV3-1,.,.,TGTGCCAGCAGCCAAGGGGCACTTAGCGGCCCGACCTACGAGCAGTACTTC,CASSQGALSGPTYEQYF